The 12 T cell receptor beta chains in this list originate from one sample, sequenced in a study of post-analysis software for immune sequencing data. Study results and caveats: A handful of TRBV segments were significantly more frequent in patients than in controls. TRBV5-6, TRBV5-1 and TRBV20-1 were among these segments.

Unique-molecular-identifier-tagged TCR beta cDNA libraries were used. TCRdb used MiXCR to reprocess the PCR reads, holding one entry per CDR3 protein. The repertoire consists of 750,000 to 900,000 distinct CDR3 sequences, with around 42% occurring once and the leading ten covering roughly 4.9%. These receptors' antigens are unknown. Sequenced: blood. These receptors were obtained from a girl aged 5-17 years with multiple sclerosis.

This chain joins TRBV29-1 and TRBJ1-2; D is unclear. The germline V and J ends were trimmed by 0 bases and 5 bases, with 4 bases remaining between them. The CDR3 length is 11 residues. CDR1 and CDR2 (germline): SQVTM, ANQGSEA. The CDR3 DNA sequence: TGCAGCGTTGAAGAGGAATATGGCTACACCTTC. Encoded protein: CSVEEEYGYTF.

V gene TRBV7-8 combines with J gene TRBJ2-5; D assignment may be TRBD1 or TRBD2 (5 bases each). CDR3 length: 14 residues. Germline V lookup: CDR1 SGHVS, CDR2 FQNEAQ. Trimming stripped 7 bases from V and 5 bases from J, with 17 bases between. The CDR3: CASTNGTAFETQYF. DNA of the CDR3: TGTGCCAGCACCAACGGGACGGCCTTCGAGACCCAGTACTTC.

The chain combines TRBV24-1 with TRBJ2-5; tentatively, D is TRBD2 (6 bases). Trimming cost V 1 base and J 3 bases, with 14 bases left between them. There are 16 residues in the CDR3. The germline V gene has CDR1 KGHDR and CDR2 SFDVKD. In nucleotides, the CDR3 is TGTGCCACCAGTGATTTTAAGCTAGCGAGAGAAGAGACCCAGTACTTC. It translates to CATSDFKLAREETQYF.

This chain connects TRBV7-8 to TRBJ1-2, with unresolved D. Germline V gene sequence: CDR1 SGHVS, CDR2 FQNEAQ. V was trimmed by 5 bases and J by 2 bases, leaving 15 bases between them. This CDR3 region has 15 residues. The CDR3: CASSPNRTGNYGYTF. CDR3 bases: TGTGCCAGCAGCCCCAATAGGACGGGGAACTATGGCTACACCTTC. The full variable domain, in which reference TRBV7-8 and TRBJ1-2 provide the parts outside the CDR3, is GAGVSQSPRYKVAKRGQDVALRCDPISGHVSLFWYQQALGQGPEFLTYFQNEAQLDKSGLPSDRFFAERPEGSVSTLKIQRTQQEDSAVYLCASSPNRTGNYGYTFGSGTRLTVV.

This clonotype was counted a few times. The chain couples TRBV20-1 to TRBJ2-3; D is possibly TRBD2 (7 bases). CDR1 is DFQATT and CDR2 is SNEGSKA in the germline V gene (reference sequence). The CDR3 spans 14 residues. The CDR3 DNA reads TGCAGCTTTCTAGGGGGGGAACGTTCAGATACGCAGTATTTT. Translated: CSFLGGERSDTQYF.

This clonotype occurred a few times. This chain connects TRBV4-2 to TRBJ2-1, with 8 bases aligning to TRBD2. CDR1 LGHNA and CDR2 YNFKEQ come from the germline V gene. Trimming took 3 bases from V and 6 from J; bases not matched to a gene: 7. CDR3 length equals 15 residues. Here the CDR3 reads CASSHSPGGPNEQFF. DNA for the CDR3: TGTGCCAGCAGCCATAGTCCGGGAGGGCCCAATGAGCAGTTCTTC.

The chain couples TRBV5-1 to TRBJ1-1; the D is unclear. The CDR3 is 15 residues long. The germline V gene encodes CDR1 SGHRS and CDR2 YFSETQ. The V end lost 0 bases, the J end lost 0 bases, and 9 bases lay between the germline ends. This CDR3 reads CASSLDWGMNTEAFF. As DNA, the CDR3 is TGCGCCAGCAGCTTGGATTGGGGAATGAACACTGAAGCTTTCTTT. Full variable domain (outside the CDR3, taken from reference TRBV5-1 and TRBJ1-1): KAGVTQTPRYLIKTRGQQVTLSCSPISGHRSVSWYQQTPGQGLQFLFEYFSETQRNKGNFPGRFSGRQFSNSRSEMNVSTLELGDSALYLCASSLDWGMNTEAFFGQGTRLTVV.

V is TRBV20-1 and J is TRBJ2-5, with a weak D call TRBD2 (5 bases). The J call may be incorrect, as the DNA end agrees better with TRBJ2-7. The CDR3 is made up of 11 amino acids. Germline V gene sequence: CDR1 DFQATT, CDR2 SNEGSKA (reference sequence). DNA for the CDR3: TGCAGTGCTGCAGGACTGAGCGAGCAGTACTTC. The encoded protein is CSAAGLSEQYF.

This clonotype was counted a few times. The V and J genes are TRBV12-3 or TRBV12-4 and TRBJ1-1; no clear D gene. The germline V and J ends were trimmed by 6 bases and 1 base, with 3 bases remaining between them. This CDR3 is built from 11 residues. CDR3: CASSANTEAFF. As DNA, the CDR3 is TGTGCCAGCAGCGCGAACACTGAAGCTTTCTTT.

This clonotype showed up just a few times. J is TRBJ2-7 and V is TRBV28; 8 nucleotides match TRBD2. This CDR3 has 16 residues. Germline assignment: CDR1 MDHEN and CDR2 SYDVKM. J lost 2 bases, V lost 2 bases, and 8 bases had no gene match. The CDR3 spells CASSLGGSSGTYEQYF. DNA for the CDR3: TGTGCCAGCAGTTTAGGGGGTAGTAGCGGGACCTACGAGCAGTACTTC.

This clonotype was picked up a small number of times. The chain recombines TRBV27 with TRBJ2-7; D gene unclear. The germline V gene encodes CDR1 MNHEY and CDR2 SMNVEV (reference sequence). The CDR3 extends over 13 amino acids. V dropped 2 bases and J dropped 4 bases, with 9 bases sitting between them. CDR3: CASSLHRSYEQYF. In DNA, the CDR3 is TGTGCCAGCAGTTTACACAGATCGTACGAGCAGTACTTC.

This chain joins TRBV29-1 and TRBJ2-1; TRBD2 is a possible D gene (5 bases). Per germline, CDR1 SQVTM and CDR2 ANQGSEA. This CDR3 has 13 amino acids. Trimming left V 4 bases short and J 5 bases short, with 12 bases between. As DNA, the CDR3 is TGCAGCGTTGGGTCGGGATCCCACAATGAGCAGTTCTTC. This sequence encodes CSVGSGSHNEQFF.